This T cell receptor (beta chain) was sequenced during a study of tumor-infiltrating lymphocytes in primary liver carcinoma. Study background: Every sample contained roughly 3.65 to 7.5 million productive TCRbeta reads, and these numbers were similar from one tissue type to another.

Co-extraction yielded RNA and DNA from 20-30 mg of unsorted bulk tissue. Surgeons resected the patients' primary liver carcinomas. Every tumor was sampled at five separate regions. Points from the study as a whole: Tumor tissue displayed a significantly greater top-250-clone fraction than blood (p = 0.039).

A remark on this clonotype: Its antigen is unidentified.

A primer matching the constant region was used to make TCR beta cDNA from 450 to 500 ng of total RNA. Modified slightly, ARM-PCR produced TCR beta libraries over three nested multiplex PCR rounds. TCRdb analysed the multiplex PCR reads with MiXCR anew, one entry per CDR3 protein. The sample yields 110,000 or so distinct CDR3 sequences, approximately 82% seen once. The receptor was isolated from a middle-aged man with primary liver carcinoma and hepatitis B virus infection. Sequencing input: liver tumor tissue from sampling region 3. Subset meaning: tumor region T3, left-lateral pole.

This CDR3 reads CASSHSGTGTEQYF. The CDR3 nucleotides read TGTGCCAGCAGCCATAGTGGTACAGGGACCGAGCAGTACTTC. This sequence joins TRBV14 and TRBJ2-7, with D tentatively TRBD1 (6 bases). The CDR3 is made up of 14 amino acids. CDR1 SGHDN and CDR2 FVKESK come from the germline V gene. V was trimmed by 3 bases and J by 6 bases, leaving 15 bases between them.